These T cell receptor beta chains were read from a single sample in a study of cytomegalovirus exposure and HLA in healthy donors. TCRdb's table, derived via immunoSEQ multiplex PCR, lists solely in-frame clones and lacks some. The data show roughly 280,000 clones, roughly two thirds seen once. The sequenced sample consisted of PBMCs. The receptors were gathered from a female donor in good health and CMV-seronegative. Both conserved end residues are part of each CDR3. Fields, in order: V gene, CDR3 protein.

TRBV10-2 CASSFTGVGSYEQYF
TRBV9 CASSAPGQKPNTGELFF
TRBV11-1 CASSLAPGGIGYTF
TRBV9 CASSRQGRSYEQYF
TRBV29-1 CSAEGWQGEGAFF
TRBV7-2 CASSPRGGRAPYNEQFF
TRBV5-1 CASSLGPSGRAAETQYF
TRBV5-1 CASSQGQGSSEAFF
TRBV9 CASSVSGASGIGEQYF
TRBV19 CASSIVASHEQYF
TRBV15 CATSRSPGTATYEQYF
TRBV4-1 CASSHHTPGTSGTSYEQYF
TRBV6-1 CASSEPGGHYEQYF
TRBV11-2 CASSDTSGTAEQFF
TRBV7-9 CSSSSTRGYGYTF
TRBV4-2 CASSQTGTEAFF
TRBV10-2 CASSESTAQYYEQYF
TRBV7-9 CASSQGLAGGRSGANVLTF
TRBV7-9 CSSFRLATYNEQFF
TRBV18 CASSPGQGTEAFF
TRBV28 CASSIFPGQGTDTQYF
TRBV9 CASSPRTGIVGLAAGGQFF
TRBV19 CASRKFGQGIDQETQYF
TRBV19 CASSIGQDSYEQYF
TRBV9 CASSVGPGNTIYF
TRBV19 CASSISGGRVADLQFF
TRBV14 CASSQYLTGAGANVLTF
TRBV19 CASSLSGSWVEQYF